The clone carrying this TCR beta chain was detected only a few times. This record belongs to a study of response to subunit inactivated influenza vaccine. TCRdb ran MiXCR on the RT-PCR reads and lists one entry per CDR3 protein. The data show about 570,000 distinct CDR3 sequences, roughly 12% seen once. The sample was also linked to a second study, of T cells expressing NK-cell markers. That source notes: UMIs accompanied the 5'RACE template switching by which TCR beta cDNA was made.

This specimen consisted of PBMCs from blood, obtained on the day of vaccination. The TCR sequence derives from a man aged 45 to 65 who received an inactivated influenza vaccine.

In nucleotides, the CDR3 is TGTGCCAGCAGTTACGGGACTAGCGGGTACTACGAGCAGTACTTC. Protein: CASSYGTSGYYEQYF. The chain recombines TRBV6-5 with TRBJ2-7, with TRBD2 identical over 12 bases. Germline V CDR1 and CDR2: MNHEY, SVGAGI. With 2 bases clipped from V and 3 bases from J, the junction kept 2 bases outside the gene matches. CDR3 size: 15 residues.